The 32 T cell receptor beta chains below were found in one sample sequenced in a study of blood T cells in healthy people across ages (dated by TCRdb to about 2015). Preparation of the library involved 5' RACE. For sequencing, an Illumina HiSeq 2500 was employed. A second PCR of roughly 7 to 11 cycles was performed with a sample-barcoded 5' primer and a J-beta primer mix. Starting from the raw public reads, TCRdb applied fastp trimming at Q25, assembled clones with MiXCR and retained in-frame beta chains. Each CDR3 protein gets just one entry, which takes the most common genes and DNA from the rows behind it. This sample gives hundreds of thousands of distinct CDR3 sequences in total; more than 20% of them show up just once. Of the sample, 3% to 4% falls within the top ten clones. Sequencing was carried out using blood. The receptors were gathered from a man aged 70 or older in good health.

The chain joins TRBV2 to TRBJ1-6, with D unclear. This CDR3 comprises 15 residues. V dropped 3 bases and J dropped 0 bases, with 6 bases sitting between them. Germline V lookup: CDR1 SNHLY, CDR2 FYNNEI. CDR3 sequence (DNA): TGTGCCAGCAGTGAGGAAAGCTCCTATAATTCACCCCTCCACTTT. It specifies CASSEESSYNSPLHF.

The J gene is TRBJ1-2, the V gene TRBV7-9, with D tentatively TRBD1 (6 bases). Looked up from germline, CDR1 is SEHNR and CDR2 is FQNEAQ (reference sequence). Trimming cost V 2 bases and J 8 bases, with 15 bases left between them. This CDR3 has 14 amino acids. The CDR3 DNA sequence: TGTGCCAGCAGCTTATTACAGGGCCCACGAGGCTACACCTTC. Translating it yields CASSLLQGPRGYTF. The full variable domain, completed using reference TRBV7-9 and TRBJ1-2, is DTGVSQNPRHKITKRGQNVTFRCDPISEHNRLYWYRQTLGQGPEFLTYFQNEAQLEKSRLLSDRFSAERPKGSFSTLEIQRTEQGDSAMYLCASSLLQGPRGYTFGSGTRLTVV.

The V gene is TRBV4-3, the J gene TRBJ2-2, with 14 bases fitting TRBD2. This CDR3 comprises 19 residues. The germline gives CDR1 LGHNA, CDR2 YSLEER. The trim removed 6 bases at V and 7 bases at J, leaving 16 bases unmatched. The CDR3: CASRAGTSGSVGKDGELFF. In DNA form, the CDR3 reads TGCGCCAGCAGGGCCGGGACTAGCGGGAGTGTAGGGAAAGACGGGGAGCTGTTTTTT.

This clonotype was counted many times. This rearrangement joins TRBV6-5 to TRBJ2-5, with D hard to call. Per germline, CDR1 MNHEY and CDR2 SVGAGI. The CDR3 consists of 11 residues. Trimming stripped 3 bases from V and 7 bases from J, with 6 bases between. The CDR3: CASSYLGTQYF. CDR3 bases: TGTGCCAGCAGTTATTTGGGGACCCAGTACTTC.

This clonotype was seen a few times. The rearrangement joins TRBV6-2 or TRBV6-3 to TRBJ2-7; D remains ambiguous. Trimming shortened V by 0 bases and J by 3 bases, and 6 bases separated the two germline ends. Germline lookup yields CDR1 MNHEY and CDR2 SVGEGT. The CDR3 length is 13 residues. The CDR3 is CASSYSWNYEQYF. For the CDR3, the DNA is TGTGCCAGCAGTTACTCGTGGAACTACGAGCAGTACTTC.

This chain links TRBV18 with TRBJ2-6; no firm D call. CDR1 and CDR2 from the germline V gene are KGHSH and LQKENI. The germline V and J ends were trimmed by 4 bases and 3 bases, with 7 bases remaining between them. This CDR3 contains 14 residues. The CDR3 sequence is CASSRALGANVLTF. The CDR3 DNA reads TGTGCCAGCTCACGAGCGCTTGGGGCCAACGTCCTGACTTTC.

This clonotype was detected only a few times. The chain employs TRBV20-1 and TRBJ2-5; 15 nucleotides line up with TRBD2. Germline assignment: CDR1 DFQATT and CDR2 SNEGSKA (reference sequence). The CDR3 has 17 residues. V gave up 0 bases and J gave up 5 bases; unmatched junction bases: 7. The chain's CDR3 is CSARDLGLAGGQETQYF. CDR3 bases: TGCAGTGCTAGAGATCTGGGACTAGCGGGAGGACAGGAGACCCAGTACTTC.

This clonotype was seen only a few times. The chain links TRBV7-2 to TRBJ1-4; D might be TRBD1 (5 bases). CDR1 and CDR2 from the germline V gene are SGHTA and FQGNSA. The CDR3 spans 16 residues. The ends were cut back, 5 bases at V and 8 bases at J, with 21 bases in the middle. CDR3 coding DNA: TGTGCCAGCAGCGGGGGATCGGTTGGCCTAGGGGAAAAACTGTTTTTT. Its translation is CASSGGSVGLGEKLFF.

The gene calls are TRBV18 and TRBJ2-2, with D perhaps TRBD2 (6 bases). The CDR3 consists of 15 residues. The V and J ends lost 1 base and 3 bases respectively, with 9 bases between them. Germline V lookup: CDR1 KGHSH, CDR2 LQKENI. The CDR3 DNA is TGTGCCAGCTCACCACGCCAGCGGGACACCGGGGAGCTGTTTTTT. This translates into CASSPRQRDTGELFF.

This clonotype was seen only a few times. The CDR3 DNA reads as TGTGCCAGCAGCTCCCGGACAGGGGTTAGTCAGCCCCAGCATTTT. This codes for CASSSRTGVSQPQHF. V and J are TRBV6-2 or TRBV6-3 and TRBJ1-5, with TRBD1 identical over 9 bases. This CDR3 comprises 15 residues. The J segment lost 6 bases and the V segment lost 6 bases, leaving 9 bases of the junction unmatched. Germline CDR1 MNHEY, CDR2 SVGEGT.

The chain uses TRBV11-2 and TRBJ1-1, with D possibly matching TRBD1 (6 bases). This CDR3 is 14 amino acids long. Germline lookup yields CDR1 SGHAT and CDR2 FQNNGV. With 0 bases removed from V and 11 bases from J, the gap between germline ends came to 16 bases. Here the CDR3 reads CASSLEGEQGRAFF. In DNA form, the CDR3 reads TGTGCCAGCAGCTTAGAAGGTGAACAGGGTCGTGCTTTCTTT. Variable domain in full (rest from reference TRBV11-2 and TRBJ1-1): EAGVAQSPRYKIIEKRQSVAFWCNPISGHATLYWYQQILGQGPKLLIQFQNNGVVDDSQLPKDRFSAERLKGVDSTLKIQPAKLEDSAVYLCASSLEGEQGRAFFGQGTRLTVV.

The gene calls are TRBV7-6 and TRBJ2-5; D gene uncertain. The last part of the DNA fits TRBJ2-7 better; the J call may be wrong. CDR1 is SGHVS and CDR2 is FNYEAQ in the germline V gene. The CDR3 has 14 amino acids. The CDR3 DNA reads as TGTGCCAGCAGTTCAGCTCCAAACTCCTACGAGCAGTACTTC. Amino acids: CASSSAPNSYEQYF.

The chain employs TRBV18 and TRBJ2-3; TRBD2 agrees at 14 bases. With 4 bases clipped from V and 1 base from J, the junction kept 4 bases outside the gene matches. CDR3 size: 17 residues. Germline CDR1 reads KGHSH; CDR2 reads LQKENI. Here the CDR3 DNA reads TGTGCCAGCTCACGTCCGGGACTAGCGGGAGGCACAGATACGCAGTATTTT. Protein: CASSRPGLAGGTDTQYF.

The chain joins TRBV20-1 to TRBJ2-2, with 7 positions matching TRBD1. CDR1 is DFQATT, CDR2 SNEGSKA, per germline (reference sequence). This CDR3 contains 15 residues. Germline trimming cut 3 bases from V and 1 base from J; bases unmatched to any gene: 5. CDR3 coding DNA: TGCAGTGCTAGGTCACAGGGGAGGAACACCGGGGAGCTGTTTTTT. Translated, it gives CSARSQGRNTGELFF.

CDR3 nucleotides: TGTGCCAGCTCCGGGGAGGACTTAAGCTCCTACGAGCAGTACTTC. Its translation: CASSGEDLSSYEQYF. V gene TRBV9 combines with J gene TRBJ2-7; TRBD2 is a possible D gene (6 bases). Germline V gene data show CDR1 as SGDLS and CDR2 as YYNGEE. V lost 7 bases, J lost 0 bases, and 17 bases lay in between. This CDR3 comprises 15 residues.

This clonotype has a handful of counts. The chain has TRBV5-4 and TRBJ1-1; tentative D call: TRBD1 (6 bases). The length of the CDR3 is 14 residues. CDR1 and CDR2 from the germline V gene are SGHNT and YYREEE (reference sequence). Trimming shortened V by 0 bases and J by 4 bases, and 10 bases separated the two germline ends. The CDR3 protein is CASSLDQGSTEAFF. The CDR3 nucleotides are TGTGCCAGCAGCTTGGATCAGGGGTCCACTGAAGCTTTCTTT.

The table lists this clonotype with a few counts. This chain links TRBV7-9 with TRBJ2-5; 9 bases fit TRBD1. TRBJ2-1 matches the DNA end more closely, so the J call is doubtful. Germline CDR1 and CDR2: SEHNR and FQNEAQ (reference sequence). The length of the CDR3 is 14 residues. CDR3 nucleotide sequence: TGTGCCAGCAGCAACGGGACAGGGTTCCATGAGCAGTTCTTC. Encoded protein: CASSNGTGFHEQFF.

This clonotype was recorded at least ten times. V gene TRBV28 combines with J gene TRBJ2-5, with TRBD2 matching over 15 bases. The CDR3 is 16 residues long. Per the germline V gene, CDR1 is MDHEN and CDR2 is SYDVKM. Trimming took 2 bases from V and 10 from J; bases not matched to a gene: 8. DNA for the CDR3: TGTGCCAGCAGTTTACACGGACTAGCGGGAGGGCCGTTCCAGTACTTC. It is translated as CASSLHGLAGGPFQYF.

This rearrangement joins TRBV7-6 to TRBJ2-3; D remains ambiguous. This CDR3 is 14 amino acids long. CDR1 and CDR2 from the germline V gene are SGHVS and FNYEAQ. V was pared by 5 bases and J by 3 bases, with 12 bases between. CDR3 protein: CASSHPSRTDTQYF. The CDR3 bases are TGTGCCAGCAGCCATCCGTCTCGGACAGATACGCAGTATTTT.

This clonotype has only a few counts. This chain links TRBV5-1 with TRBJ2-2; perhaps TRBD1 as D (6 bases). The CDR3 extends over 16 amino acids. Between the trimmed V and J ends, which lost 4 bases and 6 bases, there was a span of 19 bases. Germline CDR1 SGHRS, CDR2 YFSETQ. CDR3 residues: CASSLGAQGSAGELFF. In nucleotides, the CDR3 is TGCGCCAGCAGCCTGGGAGCGCAGGGGTCTGCCGGGGAGCTGTTTTTT.

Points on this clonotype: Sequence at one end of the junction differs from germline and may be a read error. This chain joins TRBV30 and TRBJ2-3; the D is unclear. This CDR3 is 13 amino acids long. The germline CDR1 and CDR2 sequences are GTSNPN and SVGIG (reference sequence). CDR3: CARSVRNSDTQYF. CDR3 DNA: TGTGCCCGGAGTGTCCGTAACAGTGATACGCAGTATTTT.

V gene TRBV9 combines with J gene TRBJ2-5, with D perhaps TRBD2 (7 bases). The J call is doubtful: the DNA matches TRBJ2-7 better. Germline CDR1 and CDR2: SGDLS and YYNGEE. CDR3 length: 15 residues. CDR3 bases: TGTGCCAGCAGCGAGTCCCCGGGGGGCCTCCACGAGCAGTACTTC. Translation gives CASSESPGGLHEQYF.

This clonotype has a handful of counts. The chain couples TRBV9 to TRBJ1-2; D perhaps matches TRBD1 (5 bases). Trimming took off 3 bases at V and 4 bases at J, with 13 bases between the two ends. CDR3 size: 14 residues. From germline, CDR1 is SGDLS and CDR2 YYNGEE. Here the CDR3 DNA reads TGTGCCAGCAGCGCGGGACGGGGAGTCTATGGCTACACCTTC. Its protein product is CASSAGRGVYGYTF.

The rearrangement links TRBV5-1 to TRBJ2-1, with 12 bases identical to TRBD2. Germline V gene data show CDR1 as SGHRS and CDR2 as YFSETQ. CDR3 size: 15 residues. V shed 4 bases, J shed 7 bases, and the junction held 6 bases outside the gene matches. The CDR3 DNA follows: TGCGCCAGCAGCCCGACTAGCGGGAGATGGAATGAGCAGTTCTTC. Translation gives CASSPTSGRWNEQFF.

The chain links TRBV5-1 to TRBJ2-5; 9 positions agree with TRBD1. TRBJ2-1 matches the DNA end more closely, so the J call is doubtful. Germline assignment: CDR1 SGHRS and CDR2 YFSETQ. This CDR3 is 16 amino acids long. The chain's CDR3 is CASSLNTGGLGGEQFF. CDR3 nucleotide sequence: TGCGCCAGCAGCTTGAACACAGGGGGCCTCGGCGGGGAGCAGTTCTTC.

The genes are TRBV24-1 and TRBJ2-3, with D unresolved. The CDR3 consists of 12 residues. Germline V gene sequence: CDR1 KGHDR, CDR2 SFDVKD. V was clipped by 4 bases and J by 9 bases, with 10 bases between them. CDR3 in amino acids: CATSDHRSTQYF. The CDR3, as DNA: TGTGCCACCAGTGACCACCGGAGCACGCAGTATTTT.

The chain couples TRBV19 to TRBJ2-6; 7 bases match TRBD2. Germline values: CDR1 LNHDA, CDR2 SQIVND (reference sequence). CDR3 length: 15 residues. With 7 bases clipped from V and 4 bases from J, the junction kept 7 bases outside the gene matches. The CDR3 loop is CASTILAAGANVLTF. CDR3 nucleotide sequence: TGTGCCAGTACCATCCTAGCGGCCGGGGCCAACGTCCTGACTTTC.

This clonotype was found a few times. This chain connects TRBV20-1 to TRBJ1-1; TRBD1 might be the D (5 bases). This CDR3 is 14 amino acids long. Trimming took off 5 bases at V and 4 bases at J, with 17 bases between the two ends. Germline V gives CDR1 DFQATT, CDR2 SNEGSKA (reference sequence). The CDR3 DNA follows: TGCAGTGCTCCCGACCACCAGGGCCCCACTGAAGCTTTCTTT. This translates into CSAPDHQGPTEAFF.

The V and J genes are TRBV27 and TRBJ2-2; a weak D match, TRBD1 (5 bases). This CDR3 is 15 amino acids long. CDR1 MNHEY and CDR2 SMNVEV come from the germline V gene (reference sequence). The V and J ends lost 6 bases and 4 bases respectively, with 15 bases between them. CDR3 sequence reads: CASRHQTAPTGELFF. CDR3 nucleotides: TGTGCCAGCAGGCACCAGACAGCCCCCACCGGGGAGCTGTTTTTT.

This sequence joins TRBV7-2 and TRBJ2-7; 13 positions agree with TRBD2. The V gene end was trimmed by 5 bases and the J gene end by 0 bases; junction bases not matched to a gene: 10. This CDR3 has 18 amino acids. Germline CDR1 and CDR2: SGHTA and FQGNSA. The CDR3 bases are TGTGCCAGCAGCCTGGGGGGGAGGACTAGCGGGAGCTCCTACGAGCAGTACTTC. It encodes CASSLGGRTSGSSYEQYF.

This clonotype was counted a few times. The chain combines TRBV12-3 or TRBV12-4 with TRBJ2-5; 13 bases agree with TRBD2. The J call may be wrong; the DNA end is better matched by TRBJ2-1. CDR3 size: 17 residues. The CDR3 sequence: CASRQRAGTSGTDEQFF. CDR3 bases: TGTGCCAGCAGACAACGCGCCGGGACTAGCGGGACAGATGAGCAGTTCTTC.

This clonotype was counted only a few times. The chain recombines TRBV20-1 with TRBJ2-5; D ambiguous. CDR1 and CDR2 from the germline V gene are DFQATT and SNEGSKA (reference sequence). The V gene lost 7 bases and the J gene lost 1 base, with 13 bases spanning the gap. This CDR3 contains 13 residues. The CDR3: CSVLGGIQETQYF. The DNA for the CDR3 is TGCAGTGTTTTGGGTGGGATCCAAGAGACCCAGTACTTC.